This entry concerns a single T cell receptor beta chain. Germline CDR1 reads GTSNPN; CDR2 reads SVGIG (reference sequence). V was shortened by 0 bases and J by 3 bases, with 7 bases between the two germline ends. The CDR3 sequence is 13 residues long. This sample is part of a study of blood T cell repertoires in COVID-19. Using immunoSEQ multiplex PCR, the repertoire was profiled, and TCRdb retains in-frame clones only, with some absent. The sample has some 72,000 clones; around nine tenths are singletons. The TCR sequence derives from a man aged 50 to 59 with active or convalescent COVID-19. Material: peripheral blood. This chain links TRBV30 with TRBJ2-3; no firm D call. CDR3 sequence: CAWSVPGTDTQYF. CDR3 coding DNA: TGTGCCTGGAGTGTACCCGGTACAGATACGCAGTATTTT.